This TCR beta chain was recorded in a study of blood T cell repertoires in COVID-19. The germline V gene encodes CDR1 MGHDK and CDR2 SYGVNS. The CDR3 runs to 14 residues. Between the trimmed V and J ends, which lost 3 bases and 7 bases, there was a span of 15 bases. The table came from immunoSEQ multiplex PCR; TCRdb's copy has only in-frame clones and leaves some out. The sample lists roughly 200,000 clones; 75% to 90% were seen once. The clonotype originates from a man aged 30-40 years who had recovered from COVID-19. The chain carries TRBV25-1 and TRBJ1-2, with unresolved D. The material sequenced was PBMCs or T cells enriched from blood (not recorded which). CDR3 DNA sequence: TGTGCCAGCAGTGACCTCTCGGGGAGACTTGGCTACACCTTC. This encodes CASSDLSGRLGYTF.